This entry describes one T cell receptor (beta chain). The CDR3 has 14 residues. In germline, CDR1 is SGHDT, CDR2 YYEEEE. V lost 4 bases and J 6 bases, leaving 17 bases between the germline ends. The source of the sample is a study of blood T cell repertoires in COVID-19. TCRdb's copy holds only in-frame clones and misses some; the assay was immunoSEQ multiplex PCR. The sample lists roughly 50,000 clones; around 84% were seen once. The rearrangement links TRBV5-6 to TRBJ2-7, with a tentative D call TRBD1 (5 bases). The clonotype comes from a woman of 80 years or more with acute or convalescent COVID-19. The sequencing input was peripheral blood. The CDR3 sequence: CASSRAGQTGEQYF. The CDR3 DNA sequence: TGTGCCAGCAGCAGGGCTGGACAAACGGGCGAGCAGTACTTC. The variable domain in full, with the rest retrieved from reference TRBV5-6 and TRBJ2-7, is DAGVTQSPTHLIKTRGQQVTLRCSPKSGHDTVSWYQQALGQGPQFIFQYYEEEERQRGNFPDRFSGHQFPNYSSELNVNALLLGDSALYLCASSRAGQTGEQYFGPGTRLTVT.